A single sample gave rise to the 18 T cell receptor beta chains below, sequenced in a study of blood T cell repertoires in COVID-19. TCRdb's table, derived via immunoSEQ multiplex PCR, lists solely in-frame clones and lacks some. The sample holds 100,000 to 120,000 clones, approximately 84% seen once. The material sequenced was peripheral blood. The receptors come from a man aged 40-49 years with acute or convalescent COVID-19.

The chain couples TRBV7-3 to TRBJ2-1, with D possibly TRBD1 on 5 matching bases. The CDR3 totals 15 residues. CDR1 is SGHTA, CDR2 FQGTGA, per germline. The V end was cut by 3 bases, the J end by 4 bases, with 13 bases between. The CDR3 loop reads CASSLAQGSYNEQFF. CDR3 coding DNA: TGTGCCAGCAGCTTGGCGCAGGGTTCATACAATGAGCAGTTCTTC. The full variable domain, rest sourced from reference TRBV7-3 and TRBJ2-1, is GAGVSQTPSNKVTEKGKYVELRCDPISGHTALYWYRQSLGQGPEFLIYFQGTGAADDSGLPNDRFFAVRPEGSVSTLKIQRTERGDSAVYLCASSLAQGSYNEQFFGPGTRLTVL.

The chain combines TRBV24-1 with TRBJ2-5, with 7 bases lining up with TRBD2. This CDR3 is 14 amino acids long. The V and J ends lost 5 bases and 4 bases, in that order; junction bases with no gene match: 6. Germline CDR1 is KGHDR and CDR2 is SFDVKD. Here the CDR3 DNA reads TGTGCCACCAGTGGTGCGACGGGGGGAGAGACCCAGTACTTC. This encodes CATSGATGGETQYF.

The chain combines TRBV6-5 with TRBJ2-3; no clear D gene. Germline lookup yields CDR1 MNHEY and CDR2 SVGAGI. The CDR3 is made up of 14 amino acids. Trimming stripped 7 bases from V and 0 bases from J, with 11 bases between. The CDR3 nucleotides read TGTGCCAGCAAGCTTACGGGTAGCACAGATACGCAGTATTTT. As protein: CASKLTGSTDTQYF.

The chain joins TRBV9 to TRBJ2-3, with TRBD2 identical over 13 bases. V shed 4 bases and J 6 bases; nucleotides not matched to a gene: 5. The CDR3 totals 15 residues. CDR1 and CDR2 (germline): SGDLS, YYNGEE. The CDR3 is CASSQGLAGVDTQYF. In DNA, the CDR3 is TGTGCCAGCAGCCAAGGACTAGCGGGGGTCGATACGCAGTATTTT.

The chain uses TRBV11-2 and TRBJ1-2; 9 bases map to TRBD1. CDR3 size: 17 residues. The germline V gene encodes CDR1 SGHAT and CDR2 FQNNGV. The J segment lost 3 bases and the V segment lost 4 bases, leaving 12 bases of the junction unmatched. The DNA of the CDR3 is TGTGCCAGCAGCTCTGCGAACAGGGGGCAGATGGACTATGGCTACACCTTC. Amino acids: CASSSANRGQMDYGYTF. The full variable domain, its missing parts supplied by reference TRBV11-2 and TRBJ1-2, is EAGVAQSPRYKIIEKRQSVAFWCNPISGHATLYWYQQILGQGPKLLIQFQNNGVVDDSQLPKDRFSAERLKGVDSTLKIQPAKLEDSAVYLCASSSANRGQMDYGYTFGSGTRLTVV.

The rearrangement joins TRBV4-1 to TRBJ2-4; D perhaps matches TRBD1 (5 bases). V lost 4 bases and J lost 5, with 21 bases in between. The length of the CDR3 is 17 residues. The V gene's germline CDR1 is MGHRA and CDR2 YSYEKL. Here the CDR3 reads CASSRVVGPGSENIQYF. The CDR3, as DNA: TGCGCCAGCAGCCGCGTAGTGGGCCCAGGGTCAGAAAACATTCAGTACTTC.

This rearrangement joins TRBV6-5 to TRBJ1-2, with D possibly matching TRBD1 (6 bases). The CDR3 loop spans 13 amino acids. Trimming removed 11 bases at V and 5 bases at J, with 18 bases between. The V gene's germline CDR1 is MNHEY and CDR2 SVGAGI. The DNA of the CDR3 is TGTGCCTCCTTGCGGACAGATAAATATGGCTACACCTTC. Encoded protein: CASLRTDKYGYTF.

The chain has TRBV6-1 and TRBJ1-6, with D maybe TRBD1 (6 bases). V gave up 2 bases and J gave up 5 bases, with 13 bases separating them. The CDR3 contains 16 residues. CDR1 and CDR2 (germline): MNHNS, SASEGT. Here the CDR3 reads CASSERYRTDNSPLHF. The CDR3 DNA is TGTGCCAGCAGTGAACGGTATAGGACAGATAATTCACCCCTCCACTTT.

V and J are TRBV18 and TRBJ2-7; TRBD2 matches at 9 bases. Germline V gene sequence: CDR1 KGHSH, CDR2 LQKENI. V trimming: 0 bases; J trimming: 5 bases; junction bases outside the gene matches: 8. The CDR3 spans 16 residues. CDR3 bases: TGTGCCAGCTCACCACCGGTGGCGGGGGGGATGGACGAGCAGTACTTC. Its translation is CASSPPVAGGMDEQYF.

The chain employs TRBV10-3 and TRBJ2-7, with 11 bases aligning to TRBD2. The CDR3 has 14 residues. The V gene's germline CDR1 is ENHRY and CDR2 SYGVKD. J lost 3 bases, V lost 4 bases, and 2 bases had no gene match. In DNA, the CDR3 is TGTGCCATCAGTGGTAGCGGGGGGGACTACGAGCAGTACTTC. Translating gives CAISGSGGDYEQYF.

The chain has TRBV5-4 and TRBJ1-2; tentative D call: TRBD1 (5 bases). Looked up from germline, CDR1 is SGHNT and CDR2 is YYREEE (reference sequence). With 6 bases removed from V and 4 bases from J, the gap between germline ends came to 13 bases. This CDR3 contains 13 residues. This CDR3 is CASKKTGPYGYTF. The CDR3 region has the DNA TGTGCCAGCAAGAAAACAGGTCCCTATGGCTACACCTTC.

This sequence joins TRBV7-9 and TRBJ2-3, with D perhaps matching TRBD1 (5 bases). Germline values: CDR1 SEHNR, CDR2 FQNEAQ (reference sequence). CDR3 length: 14 amino acids. Trimming shortened V by 3 bases and J by 2 bases, and 9 bases separated the two germline ends. The CDR3, as DNA: TGTGCCAGCAGCTTCAGGACATTCACAGATACGCAGTATTTT. Translating gives CASSFRTFTDTQYF.

J is TRBJ1-4 and V is TRBV6-1; 7 nucleotides align to TRBD1. CDR1 is MNHNS, CDR2 SASEGT, per germline. Losses at the gene ends were 6 bases for V and 8 bases for J; bases not matched to a gene: 9. The CDR3 has 14 amino acids. In DNA, the CDR3 is TGTGCCAGCAGACTTGACAGGGTAGGCGAAAAACTGTTTTTT. Translating it yields CASRLDRVGEKLFF.

The chain uses TRBV18 and TRBJ2-6, with 10 bases fitting TRBD1. In germline, CDR1 is KGHSH, CDR2 LQKENI. CDR3 length: 17 residues. The junction had 3 bases not matched to a gene; V was cut back by 1 base and J by 3 bases. Here the CDR3 DNA reads TGTGCCAGCTCACCACTGACAGGGGGCTTTGGGGCCAACGTCCTGACTTTC. It encodes CASSPLTGGFGANVLTF.

J is TRBJ2-3 and V is TRBV25-1, with 9 bases aligning to TRBD1. The CDR3 has 14 amino acids. Germline CDR1 reads MGHDK; CDR2 reads SYGVNS. Trimming cost V 3 bases and J 3 bases; bases outside gene matches: 1. Written as DNA, the CDR3 is TGTGCCAGCAGTGAGGACAGGGGTACAGATACGCAGTATTTT. This encodes CASSEDRGTDTQYF.

The rearrangement uses TRBV7-2 and TRBJ2-7; TRBD1 matches at 8 bases. Germline V gene lookup returns CDR1 SGHTA and CDR2 FQGNSA. This CDR3 spans 16 amino acids. J lost 4 bases, V lost 4 bases, and 12 bases had no gene match. CDR3 residues: CASSSPGWQGAYEQYF. The CDR3 coding sequence is TGTGCCAGCAGCTCACCGGGTTGGCAGGGGGCATACGAGCAGTACTTC.

Here the CDR3 DNA reads TGTGCCAGCAGTGACCCGGGACAGGGGGCTGTACTGTTTTTT. Residues: CASSDPGQGAVLFF. This sequence joins TRBV6-4 and TRBJ1-4, with 12 positions matching TRBD1. J was trimmed by 13 bases and V by 2 bases; bases with no gene match: 5. This CDR3 comprises 14 residues. The germline V gene encodes CDR1 MRHNA and CDR2 SNTAGT.

The chain carries TRBV25-1 and TRBJ2-7, with 8 bases lining up with TRBD1. From germline, CDR1 is MGHDK and CDR2 SYGVNS. The CDR3 sequence is 17 residues long. Trimming cost V 3 bases and J 3 bases; bases outside gene matches: 13. The CDR3 nucleotides are TGTGCCAGCAGTGATAGACAAGGGACAGGCAGGAACTACGAGCAGTACTTC. As protein: CASSDRQGTGRNYEQYF.